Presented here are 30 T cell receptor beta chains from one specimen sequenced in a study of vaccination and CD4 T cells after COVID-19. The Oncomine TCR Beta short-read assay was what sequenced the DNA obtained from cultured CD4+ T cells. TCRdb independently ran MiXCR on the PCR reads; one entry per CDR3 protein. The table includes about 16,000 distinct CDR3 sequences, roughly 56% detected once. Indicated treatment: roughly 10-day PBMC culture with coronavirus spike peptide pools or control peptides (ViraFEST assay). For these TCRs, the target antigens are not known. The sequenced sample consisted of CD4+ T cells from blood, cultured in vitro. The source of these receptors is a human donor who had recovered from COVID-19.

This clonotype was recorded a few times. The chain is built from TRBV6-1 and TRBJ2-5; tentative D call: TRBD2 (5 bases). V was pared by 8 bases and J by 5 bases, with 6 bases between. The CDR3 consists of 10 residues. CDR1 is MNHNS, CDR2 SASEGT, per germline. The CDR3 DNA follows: TGTGCCAGCCGAGGGGAGACCCAGTACTTC. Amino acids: CASRGETQYF.

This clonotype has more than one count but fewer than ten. CDR3 amino acids: CASSPLDRVNYGYTF. CDR3 DNA sequence: TGTGCCAGCTCACCCTTGGACAGGGTGAACTATGGCTACACCTTC. The chain couples TRBV18 to TRBJ1-2; 8 bases align to TRBD1. The CDR3 consists of 15 residues. CDR1 and CDR2 (germline): KGHSH, LQKENI. With 3 bases clipped from V and 2 bases from J, the junction kept 5 bases outside the gene matches.

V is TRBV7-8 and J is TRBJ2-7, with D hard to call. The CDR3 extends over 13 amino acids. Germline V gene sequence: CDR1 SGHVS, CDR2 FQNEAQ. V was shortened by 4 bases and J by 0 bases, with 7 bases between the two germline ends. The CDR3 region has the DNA TGTGCCAGCAGCTCCGGAGTCTCCTACGAGCAGTACTTC. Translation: CASSSGVSYEQYF.

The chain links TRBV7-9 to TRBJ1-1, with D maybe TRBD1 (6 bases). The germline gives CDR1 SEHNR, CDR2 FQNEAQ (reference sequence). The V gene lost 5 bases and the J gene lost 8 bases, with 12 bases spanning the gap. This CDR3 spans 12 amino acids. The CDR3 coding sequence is TGTGCCAGCAGCGCAACAGGGTGGGAAGCTTTCTTT. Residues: CASSATGWEAFF.

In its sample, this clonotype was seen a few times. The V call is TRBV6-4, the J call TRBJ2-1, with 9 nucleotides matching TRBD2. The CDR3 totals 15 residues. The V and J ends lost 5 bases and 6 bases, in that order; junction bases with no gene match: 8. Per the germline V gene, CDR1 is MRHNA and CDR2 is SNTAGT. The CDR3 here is CASSSGTSYTNEQFF. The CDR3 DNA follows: TGTGCCAGCAGTTCGGGGACTAGCTATACCAATGAGCAGTTCTTC.

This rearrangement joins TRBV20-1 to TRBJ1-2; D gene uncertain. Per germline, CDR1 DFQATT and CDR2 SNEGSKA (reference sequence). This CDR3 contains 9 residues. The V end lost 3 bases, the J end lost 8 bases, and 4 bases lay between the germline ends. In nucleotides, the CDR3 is TGCAGTGCTAGCGGGGGCTACACCTTC. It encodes CSASGGYTF.

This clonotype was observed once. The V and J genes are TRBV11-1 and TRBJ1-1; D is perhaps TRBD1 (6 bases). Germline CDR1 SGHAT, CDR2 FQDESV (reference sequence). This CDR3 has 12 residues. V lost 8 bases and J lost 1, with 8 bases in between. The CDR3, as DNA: TGTGCCAGCGGACAGAGGAACACTGAAGCTTTCTTT. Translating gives CASGQRNTEAFF.

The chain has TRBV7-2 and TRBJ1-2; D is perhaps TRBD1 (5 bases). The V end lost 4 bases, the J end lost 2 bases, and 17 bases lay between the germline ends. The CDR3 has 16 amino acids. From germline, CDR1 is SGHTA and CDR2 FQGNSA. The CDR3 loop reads CASSSFGGTVNYGYTF. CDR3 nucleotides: TGTGCCAGCAGCTCCTTCGGGGGGACCGTGAACTATGGCTACACCTTC.

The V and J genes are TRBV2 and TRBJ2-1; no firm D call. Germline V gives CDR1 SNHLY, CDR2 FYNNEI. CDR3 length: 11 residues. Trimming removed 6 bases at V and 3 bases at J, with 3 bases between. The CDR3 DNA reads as TGTGCCAGCAGCGTCTACAATGAGCAGTTCTTC. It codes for CASSVYNEQFF.

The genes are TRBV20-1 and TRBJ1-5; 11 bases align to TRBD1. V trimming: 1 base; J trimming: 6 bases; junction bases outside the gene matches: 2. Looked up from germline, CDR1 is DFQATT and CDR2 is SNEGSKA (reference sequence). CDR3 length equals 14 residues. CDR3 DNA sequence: TGCAGTGCTAGAGGGACAGGGGGCGGTCAGCCCCAGCATTTT. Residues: CSARGTGGGQPQHF.

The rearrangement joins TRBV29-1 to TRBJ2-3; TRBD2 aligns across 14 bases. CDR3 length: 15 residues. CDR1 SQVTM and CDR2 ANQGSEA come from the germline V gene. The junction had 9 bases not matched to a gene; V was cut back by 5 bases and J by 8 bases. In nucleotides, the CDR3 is TGCAGCGTTCCTGGACTAGCGGGAGGTGTTGGTACGCAGTATTTT. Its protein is CSVPGLAGGVGTQYF.

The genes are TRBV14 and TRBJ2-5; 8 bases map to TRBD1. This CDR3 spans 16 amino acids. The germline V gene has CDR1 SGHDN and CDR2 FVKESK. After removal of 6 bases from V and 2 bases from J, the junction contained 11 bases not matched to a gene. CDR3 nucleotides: TGTGCCAGCAGTCTACTGGGGGACAGGACACAAGAGACCCAGTACTTC. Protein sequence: CASSLLGDRTQETQYF.

Here the CDR3 reads CAISDTGDEQYF. CDR3 nucleotides: TGTGCCATCAGCGATACAGGGGACGAGCAGTACTTC. The V and J genes are TRBV10-3 and TRBJ2-7, with 7 nucleotides matching TRBD1. CDR3 length equals 12 residues. Germline loops: CDR1 ENHRY, CDR2 SYGVKD. V trimming: 6 bases; J trimming: 5 bases; junction bases outside the gene matches: 4.

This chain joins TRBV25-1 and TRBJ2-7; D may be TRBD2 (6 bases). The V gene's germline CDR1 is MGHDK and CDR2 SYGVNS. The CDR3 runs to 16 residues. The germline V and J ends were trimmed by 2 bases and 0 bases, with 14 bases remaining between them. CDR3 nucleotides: TGTGCCAGCAGTGAACGGGGCAGGACTAACTCCTACGAGCAGTACTTC. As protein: CASSERGRTNSYEQYF.

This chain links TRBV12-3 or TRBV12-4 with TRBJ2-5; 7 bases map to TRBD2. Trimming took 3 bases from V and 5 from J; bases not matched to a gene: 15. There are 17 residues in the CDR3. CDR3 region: CASSFGRGAGAGETQYF. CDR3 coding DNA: TGTGCCAGCAGTTTTGGCCGAGGGGCGGGAGCCGGTGAGACCCAGTACTTC.

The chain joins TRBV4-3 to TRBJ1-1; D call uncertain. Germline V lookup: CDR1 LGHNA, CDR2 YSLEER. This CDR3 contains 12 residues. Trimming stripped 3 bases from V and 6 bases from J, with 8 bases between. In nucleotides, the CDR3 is TGCGCCAGCAGCCATGGAGGCGCTGAAGCTTTCTTT. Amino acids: CASSHGGAEAFF.

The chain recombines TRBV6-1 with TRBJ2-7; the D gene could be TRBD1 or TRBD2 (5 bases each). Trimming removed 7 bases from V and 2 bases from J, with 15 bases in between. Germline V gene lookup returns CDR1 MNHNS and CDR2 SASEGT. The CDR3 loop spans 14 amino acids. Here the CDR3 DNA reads TGTGCCAGCAATACAGAGGGACGTCCCTACGAGCAGTACTTC. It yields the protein CASNTEGRPYEQYF.

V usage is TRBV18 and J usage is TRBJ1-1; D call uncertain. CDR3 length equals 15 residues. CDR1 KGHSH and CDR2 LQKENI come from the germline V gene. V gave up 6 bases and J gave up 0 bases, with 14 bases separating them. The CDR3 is CASSPQREVNTEAFF. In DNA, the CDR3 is TGTGCCAGCTCGCCCCAGAGGGAGGTGAACACTGAAGCTTTCTTT.

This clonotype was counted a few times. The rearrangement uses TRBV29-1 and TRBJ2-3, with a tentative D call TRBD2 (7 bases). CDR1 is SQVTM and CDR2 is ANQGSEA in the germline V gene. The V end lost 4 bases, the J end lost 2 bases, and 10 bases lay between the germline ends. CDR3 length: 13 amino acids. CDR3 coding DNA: TGCAGCGTTGTGGGGGGGGCCACAGATACGCAGTATTTT. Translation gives CSVVGGATDTQYF.

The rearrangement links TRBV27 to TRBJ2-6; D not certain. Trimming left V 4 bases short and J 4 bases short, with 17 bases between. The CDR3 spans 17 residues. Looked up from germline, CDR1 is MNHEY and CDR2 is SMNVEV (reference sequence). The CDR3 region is CASSSTPPRVGANVLTF. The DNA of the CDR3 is TGTGCCAGCAGTTCTACCCCCCCCCGGGTCGGGGCCAACGTCCTGACTTTC.

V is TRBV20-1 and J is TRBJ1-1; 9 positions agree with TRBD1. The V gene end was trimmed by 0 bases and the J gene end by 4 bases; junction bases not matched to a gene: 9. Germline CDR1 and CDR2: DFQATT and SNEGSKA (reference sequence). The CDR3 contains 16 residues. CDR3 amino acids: CSARDSGTGLATEAFF. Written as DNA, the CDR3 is TGCAGTGCTAGAGATTCGGGGACAGGGTTAGCCACTGAAGCTTTCTTT.

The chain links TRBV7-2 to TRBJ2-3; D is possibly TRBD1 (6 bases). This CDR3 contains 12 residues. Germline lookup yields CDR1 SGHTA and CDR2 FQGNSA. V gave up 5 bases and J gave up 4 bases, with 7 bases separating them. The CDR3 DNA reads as TGTGCCAGCAGCGCAGGGGCAGATACGCAGTATTTT. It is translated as CASSAGADTQYF.

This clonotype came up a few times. The CDR3 DNA is TGTGCCGGTAGACAGGGGGAGAACACCGGGGAGCTGTTTTTT. It codes for CAGRQGENTGELFF. The chain couples TRBV2 to TRBJ2-2; 9 nucleotides match TRBD1. Germline CDR1 is SNHLY and CDR2 is FYNNEI. This CDR3 spans 14 amino acids. The trim removed 11 bases at V and 1 base at J, leaving 5 bases unmatched.

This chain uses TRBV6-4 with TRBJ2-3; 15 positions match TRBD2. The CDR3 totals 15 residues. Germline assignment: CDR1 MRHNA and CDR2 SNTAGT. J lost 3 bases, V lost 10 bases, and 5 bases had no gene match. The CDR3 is CATRGLAGGTDTQYF. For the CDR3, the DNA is TGTGCCACCCGGGGACTAGCGGGAGGAACAGATACGCAGTATTTT.

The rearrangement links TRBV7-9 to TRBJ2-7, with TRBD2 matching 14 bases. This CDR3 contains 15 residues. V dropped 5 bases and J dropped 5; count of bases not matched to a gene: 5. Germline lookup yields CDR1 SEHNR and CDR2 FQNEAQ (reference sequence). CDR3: CASSGTSGSFNEQYF. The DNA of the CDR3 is TGTGCCAGCAGCGGGACTAGCGGGAGTTTCAACGAGCAGTACTTC.

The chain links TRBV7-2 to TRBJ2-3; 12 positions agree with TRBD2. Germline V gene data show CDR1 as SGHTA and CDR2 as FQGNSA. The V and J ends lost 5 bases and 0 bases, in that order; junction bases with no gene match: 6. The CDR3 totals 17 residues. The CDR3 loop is CASSVRLAGVSTDTQYF. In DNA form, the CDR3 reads TGTGCCAGCAGCGTACGACTAGCGGGAGTGAGCACAGATACGCAGTATTTT.

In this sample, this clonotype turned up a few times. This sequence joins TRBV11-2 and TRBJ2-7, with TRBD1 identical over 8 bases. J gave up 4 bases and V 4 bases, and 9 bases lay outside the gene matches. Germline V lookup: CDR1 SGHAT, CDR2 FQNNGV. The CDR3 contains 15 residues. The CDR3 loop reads CASSYFGQGRYEQYF. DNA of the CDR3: TGTGCCAGCAGCTACTTTGGACAGGGACGATACGAGCAGTACTTC.

The CDR3 reads CASQEIPTLYSPLHF. For the CDR3, the DNA is TGCGCCAGCCAGGAAATACCGACCCTCTATTCACCCCTCCACTTT. V is TRBV5-1 and J is TRBJ1-6, with unresolved D. The length of the CDR3 is 15 residues. Trimming shortened V by 7 bases and J by 8 bases, and 19 bases separated the two germline ends. Germline CDR1 reads SGHRS; CDR2 reads YFSETQ.

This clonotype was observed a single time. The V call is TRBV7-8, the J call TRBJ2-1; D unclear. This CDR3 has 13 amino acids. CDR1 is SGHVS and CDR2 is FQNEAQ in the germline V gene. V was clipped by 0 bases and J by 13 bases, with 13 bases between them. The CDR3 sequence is CASSLAQLQGQFF. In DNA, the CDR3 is TGTGCCAGCAGCTTAGCGCAGCTTCAAGGTCAGTTCTTC. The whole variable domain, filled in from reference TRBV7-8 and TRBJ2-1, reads GAGVSQSPRYKVAKRGQDVALRCDPISGHVSLFWYQQALGQGPEFLTYFQNEAQLDKSGLPSDRFFAERPEGSVSTLKIQRTQQEDSAVYLCASSLAQLQGQFFGPGTRLTVL.

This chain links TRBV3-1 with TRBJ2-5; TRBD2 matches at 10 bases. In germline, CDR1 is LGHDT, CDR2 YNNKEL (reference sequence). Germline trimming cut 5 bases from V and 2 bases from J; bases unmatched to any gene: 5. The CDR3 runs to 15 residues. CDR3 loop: CASSAGTSEQETQYF. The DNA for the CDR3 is TGTGCCAGCAGCGCCGGGACTAGCGAACAAGAGACCCAGTACTTC.